The 17 T cell receptor beta chains listed next were all sequenced from one sample in a study of T cell responses to AZD1222 COVID-19 vaccine. TCRdb's table, derived via immunoSEQ multiplex PCR, lists solely in-frame clones and lacks some. The sample holds nearly 110,000 clones; 75% to 95% are singletons and the top ten take 5% to 8%. The sequences come from peripheral blood, collected 28 days after the second AZD1222 dose. These receptor sequences come from an adult who received the AZD1222 COVID-19 vaccine.

V and J are TRBV12-3 or TRBV12-4 and TRBJ1-6; D is unclear. The germline V and J ends were trimmed by 2 bases and 7 bases, with 6 bases remaining between them. The CDR3 totals 13 residues. Here the CDR3 DNA reads TGTGCCAGCAGTTTAACGGGCAATTCACCCCTCCACTTT. It is translated as CASSLTGNSPLHF.

The rearrangement links TRBV12-5 to TRBJ1-5, with 9 nucleotides matching TRBD1. J lost 1 base, V lost 2 bases, and 15 bases had no gene match. This CDR3 is 20 amino acids long. Germline-derived CDR1 and CDR2 are LGHNT and FRNRAP. The CDR3 protein is CASGLLYRDREGKSNQPQHF. The CDR3 DNA is TGTGCTAGTGGTTTGTTGTACCGGGACAGGGAGGGGAAAAGCAATCAGCCCCAGCATTTT.

The chain is built from TRBV6-2 or TRBV6-3 and TRBJ1-4, with D unclear. This CDR3 has 20 residues. V lost 4 bases to trimming and J lost 8 bases, with 32 bases between them. CDR1 is MNHEY and CDR2 is SVGEGT in the germline V gene. CDR3 region: CASSFNGRGGAGRSQEKLFF. CDR3 DNA sequence: TGTGCCAGCAGTTTCAACGGCCGGGGTGGAGCGGGGAGATCGCAGGAAAAACTGTTTTTT.

The chain combines TRBV2 with TRBJ2-5; a possible D gene is TRBD1 (6 bases). Germline V lookup: CDR1 SNHLY, CDR2 FYNNEI. Trimming removed 5 bases from V and 4 bases from J, with 17 bases in between. This CDR3 is built from 15 residues. CDR3 sequence: CASSWTEGLAETQYF. Written as DNA, the CDR3 is TGTGCCAGCAGTTGGACAGAGGGGTTGGCAGAGACCCAGTACTTC.

This CDR3 is CASSQLAGEDTQYF. The CDR3 DNA reads TGTGCCAGCAGCCAGCTAGCGGGGGAAGATACGCAGTATTTT. This chain joins TRBV4-2 and TRBJ2-3; 10 bases agree with TRBD2. The CDR3 sequence is 14 residues long. Unmatched junction bases numbered 2, after V lost 3 bases and J lost 5 bases. The germline CDR1 and CDR2 sequences are LGHNA and YNFKEQ.

This sequence joins TRBV5-5 and TRBJ1-1; D is perhaps TRBD1 (5 bases). Per the germline V gene, CDR1 is SGHKS and CDR2 is YYEKEE (reference sequence). The V gene lost 5 bases and the J gene lost 0 bases, with 14 bases spanning the gap. The CDR3 covers 15 residues. The CDR3 DNA sequence: TGTGCCAGCAGACATTCGACAGTGCTGAACACTGAAGCTTTCTTT. This codes for CASRHSTVLNTEAFF. The whole variable domain, remainder taken from reference TRBV5-5 and TRBJ1-1, is DAGVTQSPTHLIKTRGQQVTLRCSPISGHKSVSWYQQVLGQGPQFIFQYYEKEERGRGNFPDRFSARQFPNYSSELNVNALLLGDSALYLCASRHSTVLNTEAFFGQGTRLTVV.

The chain couples TRBV9 to TRBJ2-1; D could derive from TRBD1 or TRBD2 (6 bases each). This CDR3 region has 15 residues. The ends were cut back, 2 bases at V and 4 bases at J, with 13 bases in the middle. Germline V CDR1 and CDR2: SGDLS, YYNGEE. CDR3: CASSVEGGGYNEQFF. CDR3 DNA sequence: TGTGCCAGCAGCGTGGAGGGGGGCGGTTACAATGAGCAGTTCTTC.

The chain joins TRBV2 to TRBJ2-5, with 8 bases matching TRBD1. The CDR3 spans 15 residues. V was clipped by 5 bases and J by 2 bases; unmatched bases: 7. CDR1 is SNHLY and CDR2 is FYNNEI in the germline V gene. Written as DNA, the CDR3 is TGTGCCAGCAGTTTGGGACAGGCAGCTCAAGAGACCCAGTACTTC. This translates into CASSLGQAAQETQYF. Based on the CDR3 plus reference TRBV2 and TRBJ2-5, the full variable domain is EPEVTQTPSHQVTQMGQEVILRCVPISNHLYFYWYRQILGQKVEFLVSFYNNEISEKSEIFDDQFSVERPDGSNFTLKIRSTKLEDSAMYFCASSLGQAAQETQYFGPGTRLLVL.

The chain couples TRBV14 to TRBJ2-5; 7 bases agree with TRBD2. J was trimmed by 1 base and V by 4 bases; bases with no gene match: 9. In germline, CDR1 is SGHDN, CDR2 FVKESK. This CDR3 spans 16 amino acids. The CDR3 spells CASSPSRSGAQETQYF. In DNA form, the CDR3 reads TGTGCCAGCAGCCCTAGCAGGAGCGGGGCCCAAGAGACCCAGTACTTC.

The chain carries TRBV7-2 and TRBJ2-1; D may be TRBD2 (5 bases). The germline V gene encodes CDR1 SGHTA and CDR2 FQGNSA. Trimming shortened V by 2 bases and J by 9 bases, and 11 bases separated the two germline ends. CDR3 length: 13 residues. The DNA of the CDR3 is TGTGCCAGCAGCTTAAACGGTGCGGGTGAGCAGTTCTTC. It is translated as CASSLNGAGEQFF.

The rearrangement joins TRBV5-1 to TRBJ2-5; 8 bases map to TRBD1. Germline CDR1 and CDR2: SGHRS and YFSETQ. This CDR3 is 13 amino acids long. V shed 3 bases and J 5 bases; nucleotides not matched to a gene: 3. CDR3 loop: CASSSGGAETQYF. As DNA, the CDR3 is TGCGCCAGCAGCTCAGGGGGCGCTGAGACCCAGTACTTC.

The DNA of the CDR3 is TGTGCCAGCCGCGGGGGGGGCGCCAAAAACATTCAGTACTTC. It codes for CASRGGGAKNIQYF. This rearrangement joins TRBV28 to TRBJ2-4, with TRBD2 matching over 9 bases. The germline gives CDR1 MDHEN, CDR2 SYDVKM. This CDR3 spans 14 amino acids. Losses at the gene ends were 8 bases for V and 1 base for J; bases not matched to a gene: 3.

The count of this clone is one. The V and J genes are TRBV6-2 or TRBV6-3 and TRBJ1-2; TRBD1 is a possible D gene (5 bases). Germline V gives CDR1 MNHEY, CDR2 SVGEGT. The CDR3 loop spans 16 amino acids. V lost 4 bases and J lost 4, with 19 bases in between. CDR3 protein: CASSSTTTGRVYGYTF. The DNA of the CDR3 is TGTGCCAGCAGTTCGACTACAACGGGCAGGGTCTATGGCTACACCTTC.

The J gene is TRBJ2-7, the V gene TRBV28; D is perhaps TRBD1 or TRBD2 (6 bases each). This CDR3 comprises 12 residues. V was clipped by 10 bases and J by 2 bases, with 12 bases between them. Germline V CDR1 and CDR2: MDHEN, SYDVKM. CDR3 sequence (DNA): TGTGCCACCGGGGGCAACGCCTACGAGCAGTACTTC. This sequence encodes CATGGNAYEQYF.

The chain links TRBV10-2 to TRBJ1-4; tentatively, D is TRBD1 (5 bases). CDR3 length equals 16 residues. Germline V gives CDR1 WSHSY, CDR2 SAAADI. V was cut by 0 bases and J by 8 bases, with 16 bases left in between. The CDR3 protein is CASSESAGGLDEKLFF. The CDR3 DNA follows: TGCGCCAGCAGTGAGTCGGCCGGGGGGTTAGACGAAAAACTGTTTTTT.

This chain uses TRBV7-2 with TRBJ1-5; maybe TRBD1 (5 bases). The CDR3 covers 14 residues. CDR1 and CDR2 from the germline V gene are SGHTA and FQGNSA. V gave up 2 bases and J gave up 4 bases, with 9 bases separating them. The CDR3: CASSLTGLNQPQHF. The DNA of the CDR3 is TGTGCCAGCAGCTTAACAGGATTGAATCAGCCCCAGCATTTT.

The J gene is TRBJ1-1, the V gene TRBV4-2; maybe TRBD1 (5 bases). V was trimmed by 1 base and J by 8 bases, leaving 11 bases between them. Germline V gene sequence: CDR1 LGHNA, CDR2 YNFKEQ. The CDR3 runs 13 residues. The CDR3 spells CASSQAPGYEAFF. The CDR3 DNA reads as TGTGCCAGCAGCCAAGCTCCAGGGTACGAAGCTTTCTTT.